The sequence of this T cell receptor beta chain was determined in a study of cytomegalovirus exposure and HLA in healthy donors listed by TCRdb under 2017. For the study in its entirety: An earlier analysis of approximately 640 of the donors reported more than 250 Gb of sequence data and roughly 100 million unique TCR beta sequences from around 200 million T cells. Every discovery cohort repertoire had been produced on one sequencing platform. The later analysis used no new phenotypic data to find candidate immune exposures, relying instead on TCR beta sequences and their occurrence across donors. A later genetic analysis took genome-wide SNP genotypes for 398 of the 666 donors and used that subset as a discovery cohort. Of the roughly 400 genotyped donors, approximately 83% fell in the genetic ancestry cluster associated with self-reported Caucasian donors. Using immunosequencing, the study profiled T cell repertoires from 666 subjects and related those repertoires to cytomegalovirus serostatus. An early release covering roughly 580 HLA-typed donors comprised around 300 gigabases of sequencing data and approximately 80 million unique TCR sequences. Along with the roughly 670-subject first cohort, a separate validation cohort of more than 90 different subjects was used. Typing coverage varied by locus: roughly 629-640 donors for A, B, C, DRB1 and DQB1; approximately 500 for DQA1; more than 600 for DPA1; more than 450 for DPB1. In an earlier analysis of several hundred of the donors, high-throughput TCR beta sequencing was used to judge whether each TCR beta V gene segment behaved as functional or pseudogenic. Both class I and class II loci were covered by HLA typing, at four-digit resolution. Across around 400 genotyped donors of the cohort, an average of approximately 240,000 unique TCR beta nucleotide sequences per donor were sequenced, and roughly 18% of those sequences were non-productive. High-throughput TCR immunosequencing, statistical association of individual TCRs with disease status, and machine learning were combined to predict cytomegalovirus infection status. About five DR-DQ haplotypes were treated as single units for association and clustering because of strong linkage in the cohort. The study aimed to test whether cataloging public T cell receptors could reveal signatures of past pathogen exposure. Donor age, sex, ethnicity and CMV serostatus were compiled alongside the repertoire data. In a later analysis, previously published TCR beta repertoires from 550 to 700 donors were re-analyzed and high-resolution HLA genotyping was added so that TCR occurrence patterns could be studied. Study-level results and caveats: Correlated functional status among segregating V segments might reflect linkage disequilibrium, but an unknown experimental factor could not be ruled out. A total of fewer than 200 TCR beta chains were listed by the study as associated with cytomegalovirus. A few of the identified cytomegalovirus-associated TCR beta chains were confirmed in vitro to be specific for cytomegalovirus antigens. In this cohort, only TCR beta chains were sequenced, and detectable features were limited by the absence of alpha or paired-chain data. In a later analysis, about 16,000 TCR beta sequences were associated with specific HLA alleles at a false discovery rate of 0.05. In a later analysis, several top co-occurrence clusters were reported to appear linked to parvovirus B19, influenza, CMV and Epstein-Barr virus. HLA typing was unavailable for some donors at each locus, so association tests used only the typed subset. A group of highly shared sequence variants was considered likely to be a technical artifact of the sequencing pipeline. A later analysis found that most CMV-associated TCR beta chains appeared HLA-restricted, with HLA associations seemingly driven largely by CMV exposure. A later analysis found that TCR association rates varied across HLA loci, with DRB1 alleles showing the most associated TCRs and HLA-C alleles the fewest. A later genetic analysis reported fewer N-insertions in productive TCRs among donors in an Asian-associated ancestry cluster than the roughly 620-donor mean. Most TCR sequences were seen in very few donors, while some public TCRs were found in many individuals. A further reported finding was that TCR beta sequences accurately predicted the HLA-A and HLA-B alleles for most subjects in the first cohort. Assigning TCR associations to individual alleles was difficult when HLA alleles, especially DR and DQ, strongly co-occurred. For the cohort, immune exposure information was limited to CMV serostatus. The classifier was reported to diagnose cytomegalovirus status with high specificity and sensitivity in both the original and validation cohorts. In a later analysis, HLA-associated TCR beta chains showed more clonal expansion and lower generation probabilities than non-associated chains that were equally common. The authors suggested that the approach could potentially be extended to other disease states and immunological phenotypes. In an earlier analysis of some 540 of the donors, most TCR beta V segments appeared in productive rearrangements about 87% or about 30% of the time, broadly matching IMGT annotations. Some IMGT-functional V segments, including TRBV6-2 and TRBV6-3, could not be distinguished by the 87-base-pair reads and were therefore excluded. Roughly uniform sequencing depth across donors was assumed in presence/absence analyses, although this assumption may not hold. Because counts were too low, roughly 16 rarely observed V segments, including chromosome 9 orphons, were left out of the earlier analysis of approximately 500 of the donors. An association between a missense DCLRE1C variant and V-gene and J-gene trimming of TCR beta chains was found in a later genetic analysis and replicated in an independent cohort.

This clone was detected only once. Its antigen is unknown. Base-call qualities are not available, and no considerably larger clone is one nucleotide away. CDR1 and CDR2 were assigned from the germline V gene (reference sequence) as SEHNR and FQNEAQ. The junction shows trimming of 7 bases on V and 8 bases on J, and the gene matches do not reach 5 bases of it. Measured from the cysteine to the phenylalanine, the CDR3 is 12 residues long. The sequence is cut down to CDR3 DNA, 36 bases in frame from base 1. Libraries were made using the immunoSEQ multiplex PCR assay. The multiplex PCR relied on a mix of 60 forward primers for TCR Vbeta segments and 13 reverse primers for TCR Jbeta segments. A multiplex PCR assay on genomic DNA amplified the CDR3 region of rearranged TCR beta genes. Amplified TCR beta libraries were sequenced as 87-base-pair reads on the Illumina HiSeq System. The paper's processing steps were these. A later analysis tallied 75 million to 95 million unique TCR beta chains across the roughly 610 repertoires, and about 12 million of those chains were shared by two or more donors. A nearest-neighbor algorithm error-corrected the raw reads and collapsed the reads into unique sequences, merging closely related sequences to remove PCR and sequencing errors. Alignment of CDR3 sequences to IMGT reference sequences was used to assign V, D and J gene segments. For a sequence to be retained, a match of at least six nucleotides to both a V gene segment and a J gene segment was required. Rearrangements were called productive when the CDR3 lacked stop codons and stayed in frame with V and J; all others were non-productive. Following IMGT convention, CDR3 was defined as the stretch from the second conserved V-encoded cysteine to the conserved J-encoded phenylalanine. The earlier analysis of 587 of the donors excluded sequences that lacked an unambiguous match to a single V gene segment. In an earlier analysis of some 590 of the donors, V segments were called functional above 56.7% productive rearrangements and were called segregating when the between-donor standard deviation exceeded 5%. To diagnose cytomegalovirus status from the catalog of TCR beta chain sequences, a statistical classification framework was built. V and J gene assignment, in a later analysis, came from comparing TCR nucleotide sequences with IMGT/GENE-DB human TR gene sequences. In a later analysis, CDR3 sequences and most-parsimonious VDJ recombination scenarios were assigned using the TCRdist pipeline. A later analysis defined each TCR beta chain by its CDR3 amino acid sequence plus V-gene family, and excluded reads lacking a unique V-gene family. As a way to deal with suspected cross-contamination and a sequencing artifact, a later analysis dropped 640 or so nucleotide sequences that were highly shared and had low generation probability. A later analysis calculated a clonal expansion index for each public chain from normalized within-repertoire ranks of inferred template counts. In a later analysis, generation probabilities were computed using a VDJ recombination model fitted to out-of-frame rearrangements, and the results were checked against IGoR. In a later analysis, hypergeometric tests were used to score TCR-TCR, TCR-HLA and TCR-CMV co-occurrence, with a repertoire-size bias correction applied to TCR pairs. In a later analysis, false discovery rates were estimated by permuting HLA or CMV assignments 20 times. In a later analysis, co-occurring TCRs were grouped with DBSCAN, and TCRdist sequence similarity was added when clustering was performed within HLA-allele-positive subsets. Repertoires with fewer than 30,000 or more than 120,000 public chains were left out of co-occurrence clustering, as were five repertoires with anomalous nucleotide sharing. TCRdb limited this immuneACCESS table to in-frame rearrangements with V and J called. A share of clones is missing; checked studies link under half to unresolved V genes, and the rest is unexplained. The V and J calls and the clone size are those of that table, but D and trimming were determined from the DNA. The sample table records approximately 90,000 clones; around four fifths of these occur just once. The ten largest clones represent roughly 1.3% of the sample.

In total, fewer than 750 healthy bone marrow donors made up the cohort. At the time of sampling, all cohort members were nominally healthy, though unrecorded immune exposures were likely present. The donor tested CMV seronegative and was one of the 352 seronegative cohort members. A peripheral blood sample was provided by each donor, and peripheral blood mononuclear cells were used for TCR beta sequencing. The Qiagen DNeasy Blood Extraction Kit was used to extract genomic DNA from the blood cell samples. This receptor was taken from a male donor in good health and CMV-seronegative. The chain joins TRBV7-9 to TRBJ2-1; 7 bases in the junction line up with TRBD2. The source material was PBMCs. This receptor has the CDR3 CASTRGGDEQFF. The sequence in DNA is TGTGCCAGCACCCGTGGGGGGGATGAGCAGTTCTTC.